The source of this TCR beta chain is a study of shared clonotypes between healthy human individuals. Study results and caveats: Clonotypes that were shared across a handful of donors made up around 4.6% of naive CD4 clonotypes.

Terminally differentiated effector memory CD45RA+ cells were excluded from the naive CD8 cells, which were CD45RO-negative and positively selected for CCR7. Libraries were prepared by immunoSEQ multiplex PCR; TCRdb keeps only in-frame clonotypes and omits some of them. The repertoire consists of about 2.1 million clones, with about 93% occurring once and the leading ten covering more than 1.5%. Per the germline V gene, CDR1 is LGHNA and CDR2 is YSLEER. This CDR3 spans 16 amino acids. V was clipped by 3 bases and J by 0 bases; unmatched bases: 2. Turning to this clone: Its antigen is currently unknown.

V gene TRBV4-3 combines with J gene TRBJ2-5; 12 positions match TRBD2. This TCR came from a man younger than 35 in good health. Some clones in this sample may be carry-over from other donors' samples. Sequenced input: naive CD8+ T cells from PBMCs. The CDR3 DNA reads TGCGCCAGCAGCCAGGGGACTAGCGGGTACCAAGAGACCCAGTACTTC. Protein sequence: CASSQGTSGYQETQYF.